The rows below give T cell receptor beta chains drawn from one sample of a study of blood T cell repertoires in COVID-19. The data were produced by immunoSEQ multiplex PCR, yet TCRdb's version contains in-frame clones alone and is incomplete. The repertoire has approximately 91,000 clones, around 75% of them found once; the top ten carry roughly a quarter. The sample taken for sequencing was peripheral blood. The receptors here all came from a man aged 65 to 85 with acute or convalescent COVID-19. The CDR3 runs from the conserved cysteine through the conserved F or W. The D gene is left open where the match is weak. Size tells how often a clone was seen (once, few, many) or the class of an expanded clone, and some rows leave it out.

>TRBV24-1|TRBD1|TRBJ2-1|-
CATKQGDEQFF
TGTGCCACTAAACAGGGGGATGAGCAGTTCTTC
>TRBV28|-|TRBJ1-1|-
CASSFLSMNTEAFF
TGTGCCAGCAGTTTTCTCTCTATGAACACTGAAGCTTTCTTT
>TRBV20-1|TRBD2|TRBJ2-3|-
CSASGAGGPSTDTQYF
TGCAGTGCTAGTGGGGCGGGGGGCCCTTCCACAGATACGCAGTATTTT
>TRBV3-1/TRBV3-2|TRBD2|TRBJ2-1|-
CASSQDVLAGGGNEQFF
TGTGCCAGCAGCCAAGATGTCCTAGCGGGAGGAGGCAATGAGCAGTTCTTC
>TRBV7-7|TRBD1|TRBJ2-2|-
CASSIRTGGHSGELFF
TGTGCTAGCAGCATCCGGACAGGGGGCCATAGCGGGGAGCTGTTTTTT
>TRBV28|-|TRBJ2-7|-
CASSLRWESEQYF
TGTGCCAGCAGTTTGCGGTGGGAGAGTGAGCAGTACTTC
>TRBV4-2|-|TRBJ1-4|-
CASSQQIGLAGGWREKLFF
TGTGCCAGCAGCCAGCAAATTGGACTAGCGGGAGGGTGGCGCGAAAAACTGTTTTTT
>TRBV4-3|-|TRBJ1-1|-
CASSQRQNTEAFF
TGCGCCAGCAGCCAACGACAGAACACTGAAGCTTTCTTT
>TRBV5-5|-|TRBJ1-3|-
CASSLNRASGNTIYF
TGTGCCAGCAGCTTAAACAGAGCCTCTGGAAACACCATATATTTT
>TRBV4-1|TRBD2|TRBJ2-7|-
CASSPPSGSDEQYF
TGCGCCAGCAGCCCCCCTAGCGGGAGCGACGAGCAGTACTTC
>TRBV9|-|TRBJ2-7|once
CASSPLSSGSDEQYF
TGTGCCAGCAGCCCCCTATCTTCCGGGAGTGACGAGCAGTACTTC
>TRBV11-1|-|TRBJ1-1|-
CASSDSNTEAFF
TGTGCCAGCAGCGACAGTAACACTGAAGCTTTCTTT
>TRBV28|TRBD1|TRBJ2-7|-
CASRGQTLGEQYF
TGTGCCAGCAGGGGACAGACTCTGGGGGAGCAGTACTTC
>TRBV28|TRBD1|TRBJ1-2|-
CASSPAGGAGYTF
TGTGCCAGCAGTCCCGCAGGGGGCGCGGGCTACACCTTC
>TRBV27|-|TRBJ1-5|-
CASSLQGFWNQPQHF
TGTGCCAGCAGTTTACAGGGTTTTTGGAATCAGCCCCAGCATTTT
>TRBV2|TRBD2|TRBJ2-2|once
CASSAGAGPGTGELFF
TGTGCCAGCAGCGCAGGAGCGGGACCGGGAACCGGGGAGCTGTTTTTT
>TRBV29-1|TRBD2|TRBJ2-3|-
CSVEGLAGGADTQYF
TGCAGCGTTGAGGGACTAGCGGGAGGGGCAGATACGCAGTATTTT
>TRBV23-1|-|TRBJ1-2|-
CASRTAGFNGGYTF
TGCGCCAGCAGAACGGCCGGGTTTAACGGTGGCTACACCTTC
>TRBV18|-|TRBJ1-6|once
CASTINGDSPLHF
TGTGCCAGCACGATAAACGGAGATTCACCCCTCCACTTT
>TRBV19|TRBD2|TRBJ2-7|-
CASSFASGSYEQYF
TGTGCCAGTAGTTTTGCTAGCGGTTCCTACGAGCAGTACTTC
>TRBV19|-|TRBJ2-5|-
CASSREEQETQYF
TGTGCCAGTAGTCGAGAGGAACAAGAGACCCAGTACTTC
>TRBV4-1|TRBD2|TRBJ2-1|-
CASSQVGLADYNEQFF
TGCGCCAGCAGCCAAGTCGGGCTAGCGGATTACAATGAGCAGTTCTTC
>TRBV5-6|TRBD1|TRBJ2-3|-
CASSWGDREGDTQYF
TGTGCCAGCAGCTGGGGGGACAGGGAGGGAGATACGCAGTATTTT
>TRBV5-1|TRBD1|TRBJ1-1|once
CASSWGLTGGTEAFF
TGCGCCAGCAGCTGGGGTTTGACAGGGGGCACTGAAGCTTTCTTT
>TRBV28|TRBD1|TRBJ1-2|few
CASSPGGFGYTF
TGTGCCAGCAGCCCAGGGGGTTTTGGCTACACCTTC
>TRBV27|TRBD1|TRBJ2-1|-
CASSLDRVGAGEQFF
TGTGCCAGCAGTCTGGACAGGGTGGGTGCGGGTGAGCAGTTCTTC